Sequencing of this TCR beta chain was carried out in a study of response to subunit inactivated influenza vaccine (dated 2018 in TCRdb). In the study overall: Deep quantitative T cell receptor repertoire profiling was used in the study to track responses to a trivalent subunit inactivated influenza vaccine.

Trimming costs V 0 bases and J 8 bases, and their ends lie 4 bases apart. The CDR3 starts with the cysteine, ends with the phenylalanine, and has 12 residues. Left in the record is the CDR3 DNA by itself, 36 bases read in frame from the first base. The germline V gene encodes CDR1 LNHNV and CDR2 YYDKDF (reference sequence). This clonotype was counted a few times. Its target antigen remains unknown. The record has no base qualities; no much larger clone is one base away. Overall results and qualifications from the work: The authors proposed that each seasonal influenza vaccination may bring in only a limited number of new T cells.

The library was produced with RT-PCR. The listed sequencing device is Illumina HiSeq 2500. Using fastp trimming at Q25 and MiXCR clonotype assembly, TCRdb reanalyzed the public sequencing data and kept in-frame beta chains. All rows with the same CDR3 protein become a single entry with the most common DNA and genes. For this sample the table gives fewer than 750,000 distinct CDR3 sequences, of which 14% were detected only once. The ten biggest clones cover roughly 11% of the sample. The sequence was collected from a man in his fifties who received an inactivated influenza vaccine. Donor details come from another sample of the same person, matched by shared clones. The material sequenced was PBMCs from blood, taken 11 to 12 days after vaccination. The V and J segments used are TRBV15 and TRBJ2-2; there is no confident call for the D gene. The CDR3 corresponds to CATSRDLGELFF. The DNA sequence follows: TGTGCCACCAGCAGAGATCTTGGGGAGCTGTTTTTT.